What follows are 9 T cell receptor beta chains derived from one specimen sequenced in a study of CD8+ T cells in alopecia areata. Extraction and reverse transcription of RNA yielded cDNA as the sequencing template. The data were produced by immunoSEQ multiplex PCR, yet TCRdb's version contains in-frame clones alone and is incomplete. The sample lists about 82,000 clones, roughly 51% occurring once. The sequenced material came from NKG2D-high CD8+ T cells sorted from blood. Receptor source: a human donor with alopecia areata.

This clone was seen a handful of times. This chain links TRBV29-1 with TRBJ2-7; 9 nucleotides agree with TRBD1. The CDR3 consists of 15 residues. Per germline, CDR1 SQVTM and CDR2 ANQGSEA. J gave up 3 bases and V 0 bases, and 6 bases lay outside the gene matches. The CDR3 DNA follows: TGCAGCGTTGAAGAAGCCGGGACAGGGAACTACGAGCAGTACTTC. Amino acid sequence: CSVEEAGTGNYEQYF.

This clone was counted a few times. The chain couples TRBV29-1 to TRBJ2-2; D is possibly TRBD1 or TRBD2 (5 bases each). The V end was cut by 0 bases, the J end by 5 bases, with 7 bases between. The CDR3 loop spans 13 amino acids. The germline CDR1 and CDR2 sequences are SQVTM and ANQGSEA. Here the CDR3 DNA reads TGCAGCGTTGAAGACAGGGAGACCGGGGAGCTGTTTTTT. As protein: CSVEDRETGELFF.

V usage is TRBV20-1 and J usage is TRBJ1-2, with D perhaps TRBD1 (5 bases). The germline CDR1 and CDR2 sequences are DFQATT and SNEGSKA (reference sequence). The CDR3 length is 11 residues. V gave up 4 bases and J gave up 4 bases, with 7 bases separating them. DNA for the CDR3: TGCAGTGCTACCGGGACCTATGGCTACACCTTC. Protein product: CSATGTYGYTF.

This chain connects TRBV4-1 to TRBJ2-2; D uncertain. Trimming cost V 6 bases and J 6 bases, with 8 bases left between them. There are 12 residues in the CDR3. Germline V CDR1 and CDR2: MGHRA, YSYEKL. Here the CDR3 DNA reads TGCGCCAGCAGATCAGTAGCCGGGGAGCTGTTTTTT. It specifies CASRSVAGELFF.

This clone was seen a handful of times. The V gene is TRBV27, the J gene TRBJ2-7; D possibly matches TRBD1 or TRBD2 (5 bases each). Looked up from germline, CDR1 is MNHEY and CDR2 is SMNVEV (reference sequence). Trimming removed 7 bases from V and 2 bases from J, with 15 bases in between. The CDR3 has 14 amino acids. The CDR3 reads CASKPGTGTYEQYF. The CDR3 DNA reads TGTGCCAGCAAACCCGGGACGGGCACCTACGAGCAGTACTTC.

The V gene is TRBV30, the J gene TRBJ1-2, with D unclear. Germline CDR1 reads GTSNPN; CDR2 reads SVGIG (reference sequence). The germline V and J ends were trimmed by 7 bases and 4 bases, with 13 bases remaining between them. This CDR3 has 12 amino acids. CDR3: CASRWMGYGYTF. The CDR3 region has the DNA TGTGCCTCTAGATGGATGGGCTATGGCTACACCTTC. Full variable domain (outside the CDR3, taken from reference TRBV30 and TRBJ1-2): SQTIHQWPATLVQPVGSPLSLECTVEGTSNPNLYWYRQAAGRGLQLLFYSVGIGQISSEVPQNLSASRPQDRQFILSSKKLLLSDSGFYLCASRWMGYGYTFGSGTRLTVV.

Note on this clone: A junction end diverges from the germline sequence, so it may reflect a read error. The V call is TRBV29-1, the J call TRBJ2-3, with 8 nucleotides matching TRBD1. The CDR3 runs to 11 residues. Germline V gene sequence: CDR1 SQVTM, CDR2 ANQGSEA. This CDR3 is CSNQGTGTQYF. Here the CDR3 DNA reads TGCAGCAATCAGGGGACAGGTACGCAGTATTTT.

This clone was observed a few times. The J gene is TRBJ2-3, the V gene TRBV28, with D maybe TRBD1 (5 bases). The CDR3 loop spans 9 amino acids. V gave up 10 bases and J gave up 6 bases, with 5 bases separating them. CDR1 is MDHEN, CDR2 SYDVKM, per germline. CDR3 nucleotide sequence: TGTGCCACAGGGGATACGCAGTATTTT. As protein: CATGDTQYF.

In DNA form, the CDR3 reads TGCGCCAGCAGCCAAGTAGGGGTAGATGGCTACACCTTC. This codes for CASSQVGVDGYTF. This sequence joins TRBV4-1 and TRBJ1-2, with D possibly TRBD1 on 5 matching bases. Trimming stripped 1 base from V and 6 bases from J, with 9 bases between. CDR1 is MGHRA, CDR2 YSYEKL, per germline. There are 13 residues in the CDR3.